A selection of T cell receptor beta chains follows, all from one sample in a study of T cells in localized non-small cell lung cancer. Method: immunoSEQ multiplex PCR; TCRdb's copy keeps in-frame clones and lacks some. This sample has around 67,000 clones, with roughly 90% found just once. Sequenced material: peripheral blood, taken before any cancer treatment. These receptor sequences come from a woman between 35 and 70 years old with stage I lung adenocarcinoma. The CDR3 runs from the conserved cysteine through the conserved F or W. Clone size appears in some rows only: once, few, many, or a class for an expanded clone.

J gene: TRBJ2-7; V gene: TRBV14; clone size: .; CDR3 protein: CASSQDASGTQYF
J gene: TRBJ2-5; V gene: TRBV28; clone size: few; CDR3 protein: CASSFGGNRETQYF
J gene: TRBJ2-7; V gene: TRBV27; clone size: .; CDR3 protein: CASSLGREGSEQYF
J gene: TRBJ1-2; V gene: TRBV9; clone size: .; CDR3 protein: CASSVEDGRNYGYTF
J gene: TRBJ2-4; V gene: TRBV10-3; clone size: .; CDR3 protein: CAISDNSGSTTKNIQYF
J gene: TRBJ1-2; V gene: TRBV28; clone size: .; CDR3 protein: CASSLGEVAYGYTF
J gene: TRBJ1-2; V gene: TRBV14; clone size: .; CDR3 protein: CASSQDSLGLGYTF
J gene: TRBJ1-6; V gene: TRBV19; clone size: once; CDR3 protein: CASSIQGSTYNSPLHF
J gene: TRBJ2-7; V gene: TRBV19; clone size: .; CDR3 protein: CASSTLGTVYEQYF
J gene: TRBJ2-3; V gene: TRBV9; clone size: .; CDR3 protein: CASSRLRVRTDTQYF
J gene: TRBJ2-5; V gene: TRBV29-1; clone size: .; CDR3 protein: CSATGAEETQYF
J gene: TRBJ2-3; V gene: TRBV13; clone size: .; CDR3 protein: CASSLGGVSTDTQYF
J gene: TRBJ2-6; V gene: TRBV4-2; clone size: once; CDR3 protein: CASSQDSSVGAGANVLTF
J gene: TRBJ2-1; V gene: TRBV6-1; clone size: .; CDR3 protein: CASSSPWGVEQFF
J gene: TRBJ1-2; V gene: TRBV7-2; clone size: .; CDR3 protein: CASSVRVPDYGYTF
J gene: TRBJ2-2; V gene: TRBV7-6; clone size: .; CDR3 protein: CASSSTGGISGELFF
J gene: TRBJ1-4; V gene: TRBV7-2; clone size: .; CDR3 protein: CASSSQGSFEKLFF
J gene: TRBJ1-3; V gene: TRBV11-2; clone size: .; CDR3 protein: CASTLSGSGNTIYF
J gene: TRBJ1-3; V gene: TRBV7-9; clone size: .; CDR3 protein: CASSHRDRGNTIYF
J gene: TRBJ2-1; V gene: TRBV10-2; clone size: .; CDR3 protein: CASTPTSLDYNEQFF
J gene: TRBJ1-2; V gene: TRBV30; clone size: .; CDR3 protein: CAWSVQDEGYTF
J gene: TRBJ2-1; V gene: TRBV9; clone size: .; CDR3 protein: CASSVGPGTHSYNEQFF
J gene: TRBJ1-2; V gene: TRBV5-8; clone size: .; CDR3 protein: CASSITGYDNYGYTF
J gene: TRBJ2-7; V gene: TRBV11-2; clone size: .; CDR3 protein: CASSLVSIRDFRGEYEQYF
J gene: TRBJ1-3; V gene: TRBV7-2; clone size: .; CDR3 protein: CASSLLGQGDSGNTIYF
J gene: TRBJ2-3; V gene: TRBV5-4; clone size: .; CDR3 protein: CASSWGAGGKDTQYF
J gene: TRBJ2-1; V gene: TRBV6-6; clone size: .; CDR3 protein: CASSLNSGGGNEQFF
J gene: TRBJ2-1; V gene: TRBV7-3; clone size: .; CDR3 protein: CASSSGEGVEQFF
J gene: TRBJ2-3; V gene: TRBV7-9; clone size: .; CDR3 protein: CASMLPGGITDTQYF
J gene: TRBJ1-2; V gene: TRBV20-1; clone size: .; CDR3 protein: CSATDRGGYTF
J gene: TRBJ1-5; V gene: TRBV19; clone size: .; CDR3 protein: CASSIGRTGGAKFQPQHF
J gene: TRBJ2-2; V gene: TRBV6-1; clone size: .; CDR3 protein: CAGRLAGVGELFF
J gene: TRBJ1-1; V gene: TRBV2; clone size: .; CDR3 protein: CASTGVNSNTEAFF
J gene: TRBJ1-1; V gene: TRBV28; clone size: .; CDR3 protein: CASSSSFPPRTASEAFF
J gene: TRBJ2-2; V gene: TRBV19; clone size: .; CDR3 protein: CATWDRSNTGELFF
J gene: TRBJ2-3; V gene: TRBV27; clone size: .; CDR3 protein: CASSIGTVDTQYF
J gene: TRBJ1-1; V gene: TRBV7-3; clone size: once; CDR3 protein: CASSFSPGDTEAFF
J gene: TRBJ2-5; V gene: TRBV28; clone size: .; CDR3 protein: CAIRRGVAVETQYF
J gene: TRBJ2-1; V gene: TRBV29-1; clone size: .; CDR3 protein: CSGAGQGGGNEQFF
J gene: TRBJ2-7; V gene: TRBV6-1; clone size: .; CDR3 protein: CASSPGLAGDEQYF
J gene: TRBJ1-3; V gene: TRBV9; clone size: .; CDR3 protein: CASSGGTGKVGNTIYF
J gene: TRBJ2-3; V gene: TRBV7-9; clone size: .; CDR3 protein: CASSLLGDAPADTQYF
J gene: TRBJ1-4; V gene: TRBV7-2; clone size: .; CDR3 protein: CASSSRQGGSEKLFF
J gene: TRBJ1-3; V gene: TRBV18; clone size: .; CDR3 protein: CASSPWDGRNTIYF
J gene: TRBJ1-5; V gene: TRBV6-1; clone size: .; CDR3 protein: CASSRPVGSNQPQHF
J gene: TRBJ2-1; V gene: TRBV30; clone size: once; CDR3 protein: CAWSAWRTSGTSYNEQFF
J gene: TRBJ2-1; V gene: TRBV6-6; clone size: .; CDR3 protein: CASSSSGGNYNEQFF
J gene: TRBJ2-3; V gene: TRBV2; clone size: .; CDR3 protein: CASRRGPSTDTQYF
J gene: TRBJ2-7; V gene: TRBV7-8; clone size: once; CDR3 protein: CASSKWTGGFEQYF
J gene: TRBJ1-3; V gene: TRBV19; clone size: .; CDR3 protein: CASSILGHDVTIYF
J gene: TRBJ2-7; V gene: TRBV7-2; clone size: .; CDR3 protein: CASSFLGREFGEQYF
J gene: TRBJ2-7; V gene: TRBV9; clone size: .; CDR3 protein: CASSVGQTTYEQYF
J gene: TRBJ2-2; V gene: TRBV5-6; clone size: .; CDR3 protein: CASTLGRELFF